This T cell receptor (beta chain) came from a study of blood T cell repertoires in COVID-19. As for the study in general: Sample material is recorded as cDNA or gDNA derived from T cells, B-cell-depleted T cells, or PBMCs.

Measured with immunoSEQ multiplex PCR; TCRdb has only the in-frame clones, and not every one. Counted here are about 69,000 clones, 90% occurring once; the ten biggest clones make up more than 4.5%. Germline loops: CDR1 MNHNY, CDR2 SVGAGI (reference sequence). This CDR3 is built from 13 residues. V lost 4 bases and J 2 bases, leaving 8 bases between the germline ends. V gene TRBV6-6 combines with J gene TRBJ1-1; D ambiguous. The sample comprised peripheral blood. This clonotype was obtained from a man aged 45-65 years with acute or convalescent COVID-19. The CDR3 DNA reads TGTGCCAGCAGTTCCCCGACAAACACTGAAGCTTTCTTT. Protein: CASSSPTNTEAFF.